The rows below give T cell receptor beta chains drawn from one sample of a study of blood T cells in healthy people across ages. MiXCR was run by TCRdb on the 5' RACE reads, yielding one entry per CDR3 protein. The sample holds about 1.8 million distinct CDR3 sequences, approximately 50% seen once. The specimen was blood. Receptors originate from a woman aged 40-49 years in good health. CDR3s include the opening cysteine and the closing phenylalanine or tryptophan. D genes are given only for firm matches. The size field is filled for only some rows; it gives once, few, many or a size class.

>TRBJ2-7|NA|TRBV12-3/TRBV12-4|NA
TGTGCCAGCAGTTTAGGGTCGTACCCCTACGAGCAGTACTTC
CASSLGSYPYEQYF
>TRBJ2-3|NA|TRBV6-6|NA
TGTGCCAGCAGAACAGGGTCTGGCACAGATACGCAGTATTTT
CASRTGSGTDTQYF
>TRBJ1-3|NA|TRBV9|NA
TGTGCCAGCAGCGTAGACCCCACATCGATGGCTGACACCATATATTTT
CASSVDPTSMADTIYF
>TRBJ1-2|TRBD1|TRBV9|NA
TGTGCCAGTAGCGTAGACAGGGGAATCTATGGCTACACCTTC
CASSVDRGIYGYTF
>TRBJ2-1|NA|TRBV20-1|NA
TGCAGTGCTAGAGATCCAGGGCGGAATGAGCAGTTCTTC
CSARDPGRNEQFF
>TRBJ1-2|TRBD1|TRBV4-1|many
TGCGCCAGCAACAGGGGCGGCGCCAACTATGGCTACACCTTC
CASNRGGANYGYTF
>TRBJ1-5|NA|TRBV29-1|NA
TGCAGCGTATCTAAAGGGGCCGGACAGCCCCAGCATTTT
CSVSKGAGQPQHF
>TRBJ1-4|TRBD1|TRBV4-1|NA
TGCGCCAGCAGCCAAGCTATTCCGGGACAGGGGGCAGTGACTAATGAAAAACTGTTTTTT
CASSQAIPGQGAVTNEKLFF
>TRBJ2-5|TRBD1|TRBV4-3|few
TGCGCCAGCAGCCAAGTCCCGGACAGGATGTACCAAGAGACCCAGTACTTC
CASSQVPDRMYQETQYF
>TRBJ2-3|TRBD2|TRBV11-1|NA
TGTGCCAGCAGCGAGGGACTAGCGGGGGCTACCTTCCGCGAAGATACGCAGTATTTT
CASSEGLAGATFREDTQYF
>TRBJ1-4|NA|TRBV20-1|few
TGCAGTGCAGAAAGAGTACAGGCAAATGAAAAACTGTTTTTT
CSAERVQANEKLFF
>TRBJ2-1|TRBD1|TRBV2|NA
TGTGCCAGCAGAGCAAGGACAGGGGACCACAATGAGCAGTTCTTC
CASRARTGDHNEQFF
>TRBJ2-1|NA|TRBV5-1|few
TGCGCCAGCAGCTTGGTAGCCTTATCCTACAATGAGCAGTTCTTC
CASSLVALSYNEQFF
>TRBJ2-3|NA|TRBV5-1|NA
TGCGCCAGCAGCGCAGGATTCAAGACTAGCACAGATACGCAGTATTTT
CASSAGFKTSTDTQYF
>TRBJ2-1|TRBD2|TRBV11-2|many
TGTGCCAGCAGCCTTACGCAGCGGGGGCCCCGCTCCTACAATGAGCAGTTCTTC
CASSLTQRGPRSYNEQFF
>TRBJ2-1|NA|TRBV20-1|NA
TGCAGTGCACCGGACGTCCTTTCCTACAATGAGCAGTTCTTC
CSAPDVLSYNEQFF
>TRBJ2-3|TRBD2|TRBV7-2|NA
TGTGCCAGCAGCTTTCGGAGTAGCGGGGTCTCCACAGATACGCAGTATTTT
CASSFRSSGVSTDTQYF
>TRBJ1-2|NA|TRBV14|NA
TGTGCCAGCAGCGTCGAAAACAGGGCTGGTAATTATGGCTACACCTTC
CASSVENRAGNYGYTF
>TRBJ2-3|NA|TRBV12-3/TRBV12-4|few
TGTGCCAGCACAGAAAGATCAGATACGCAGTATTTT
CASTERSDTQYF
>TRBJ2-7|NA|TRBV13|NA
TGTGCCAGCAGCTTAGGGGTCGGGGGAGTTTACGAGCAGTACTTC
CASSLGVGGVYEQYF
>TRBJ2-5|TRBD2|TRBV20-1|NA
TGCAGTGCTTCTCGGACTAGCGGGGGGTACCAAGAGACCCAGTACTTC
CSASRTSGGYQETQYF
>TRBJ1-2|NA|TRBV4-2|once
TGTGCCAGCAGCCAAGAAGCGCGGAGGAACTATGGCTACACCTTC
CASSQEARRNYGYTF
>TRBJ2-3|NA|TRBV15|NA
TGTGCCACCCATGGGCTCACAGATACGCAGTATTTT
CATHGLTDTQYF
>TRBJ2-7|NA|TRBV9|NA
TGTGCCAGCAGCCCTTACATCGCCAACTACAATGAGCAGTACTTC
CASSPYIANYNEQYF
>TRBJ2-1|NA|TRBV3-1|few
TGTGCCAGCAGCCAAGATCGGAGCTCGCACTCCTACAATGAGCAGTTCTTC
CASSQDRSSHSYNEQFF
>TRBJ1-4|NA|TRBV28|once
TGTGCCAGCAGTTCCCCGGGGGGGGTGGGAGAAAAACTGTTTTTT
CASSSPGGVGEKLFF
>TRBJ1-2|NA|TRBV6-5|few
TGTGCCAGCAGTTCCGACGGGACCTTCTATGGCTACACCTTC
CASSSDGTFYGYTF
>TRBJ1-6|NA|TRBV20-1|NA
TGCAGTGCTAGAGGTTCCGGGGGTTCACCCCTCCACTTT
CSARGSGGSPLHF
>TRBJ2-1|TRBD1|TRBV6-5|NA
TGTGCCAGCAGTTCAACCGGGACAGAGAATGAGCAGTTCTTC
CASSSTGTENEQFF
>TRBJ2-3|TRBD2|TRBV7-2|NA
TGTGCCAGCAGCGACCTAAAAGCACTAGCGGGGTATAGCACAGATACGCAGTATTTT
CASSDLKALAGYSTDTQYF
>TRBJ1-2|TRBD1|TRBV7-9|NA
TGTGCCAGCAGTCTACGACAGGGCGCGAATAACTATGGCTACACCTTC
CASSLRQGANNYGYTF
>TRBJ2-3|TRBD1|TRBV7-2|NA
TGTGCCAGCAGCTTTACCAGACAGGGGGCGGGAGATACGCAGTATTTT
CASSFTRQGAGDTQYF
>TRBJ2-5|NA|TRBV5-1|few
TGCGCCAGCAGCTGGGGACTCTCCCTTGCGGGGGAGACCCAGTACTTC
CASSWGLSLAGETQYF
>TRBJ1-2|NA|TRBV6-2/TRBV6-3|NA
TGTGCCAGCAGTTACAGGGCAGGGAGTTTTGGACATGGCTACACCTTC
CASSYRAGSFGHGYTF
>TRBJ1-1|NA|TRBV6-5|NA
TGTGCCAGCAGTTACTCGAATTCGAGGGAAGGTGAAGCTTTCTTT
CASSYSNSREGEAFF
>TRBJ2-1|NA|TRBV29-1|few
TGCAGCGTTGATCAAGGGTTCGGTAGTGAGCAGTTCTTC
CSVDQGFGSEQFF
>TRBJ2-5|NA|TRBV7-2|NA
TGTGCCAGCAGCTTAAACCAGGGGCTCTACGAGACCCAGTACTTC
CASSLNQGLYETQYF
>TRBJ2-4|TRBD1|TRBV2|NA
TGTGCCAGCAGTCCCGGGACAGGGGTAGCCAAAAACATTCAGTACTTC
CASSPGTGVAKNIQYF
>TRBJ2-3|NA|TRBV19|NA
TGTGCCAGTAGCACGACGGGGGATCAGGGTACGCAGTATTTT
CASSTTGDQGTQYF
>TRBJ1-5|NA|TRBV4-1|NA
TGCGCCAGCAGCCAAGTGGGGGTCAGAATTCGGGATAGCAATCAGCCCCAGCATTTT
CASSQVGVRIRDSNQPQHF
>TRBJ2-1|TRBD1|TRBV4-3|NA
TGCGCCAGCAGCCCGCAGGGGGCTTGGAACAATGAGCAGTTCTTC
CASSPQGAWNNEQFF
>TRBJ2-1|NA|TRBV29-1|few
TGCAGCGTTGAGTCGGGGGACAATGAGCAGTTCTTC
CSVESGDNEQFF
>TRBJ2-3|TRBD2|TRBV5-1|few
TGCGCCAGCAAGGACGGACTAGTAACAGATACGCAGTATTTT
CASKDGLVTDTQYF
>TRBJ1-4|TRBD1|TRBV28|NA
TGTGCCAGCAGTTTGGGGGACAGGACCTACCGAATGGAAAAACTGTTTTTT
CASSLGDRTYRMEKLFF
>TRBJ2-1|NA|TRBV4-3|NA
TGCGCCAGCAGCCAATACCCGAGGGACATTCCGGAGCAGTTCTTC
CASSQYPRDIPEQFF
>TRBJ2-4|NA|TRBV4-2|NA
TGTACCAGCAGCCAAGAACCGGACGGAAACATTCAGTACTTC
CTSSQEPDGNIQYF